A single sample is the source of the 25 T cell receptor beta chains below, sequenced in a study of OX40 agonist ivuxolimab in advanced cancers. Profiled with immunoSEQ multiplex PCR; TCRdb holds only in-frame clones, not every one. The data contain 55,000 to 70,000 clones, about 85% of them singletons. The specimen comprised CD4+ or CD8+ T cells sorted from blood, sampled in a trial of the OX40 agonist ivuxolimab. These receptors were obtained from an adult with an advanced solid tumor such as melanoma, head and neck, liver or kidney cancer.

The chain employs TRBV7-2 and TRBJ2-7; D is unresolved. CDR3 length equals 12 residues. Trimming removed 5 bases from V and 6 bases from J, with 11 bases in between. Looked up from germline, CDR1 is SGHTA and CDR2 is FQGNSA. The chain's CDR3 is CASSTYLGEQYF. The CDR3, as DNA: TGTGCCAGCAGCACCTACTTGGGCGAGCAGTACTTC. Full variable domain (remainder filled in from reference TRBV7-2 and TRBJ2-7): GAGVSQSPSNKVTEKGKDVELRCDPISGHTALYWYRQSLGQGLEFLIYFQGNSAPDKSGLPSDRFSAERTGGSVSTLTIQRTQQEDSAVYLCASSTYLGEQYFGPGTRLTVT.

In the case of this clone: One end of the junction does not line up with germline, which may come from a read error. The rearrangement links TRBV15 to TRBJ1-4; 8 nucleotides line up with TRBD1. The CDR3 loop spans 13 amino acids. The germline V gene has CDR1 LNHNV and CDR2 YYDKDF (reference sequence). Written as DNA, the CDR3 is TGTGCCACAAGCAGGGGGCTGGATGAAAAACTGTTTTTT. Translating it yields CATSRGLDEKLFF.

This chain uses TRBV6-1 with TRBJ2-1; a possible D gene is TRBD1 (6 bases). V lost 0 bases, J lost 0 bases, and 27 bases lay in between. The CDR3 contains 22 residues. Germline CDR1 MNHNS, CDR2 SASEGT. In DNA, the CDR3 is TGTGCCAGCAGTGAAGCGCTGGACAGATTGAGTTACGAATTAAGCTCCTACAATGAGCAGTTCTTC. The encoded protein is CASSEALDRLSYELSSYNEQFF.

J is TRBJ1-2 and V is TRBV5-1; 7 bases align to TRBD1. Looked up from germline, CDR1 is SGHRS and CDR2 is YFSETQ. There are 16 residues in the CDR3. The V and J ends lost 4 bases and 5 bases, in that order; junction bases with no gene match: 14. The CDR3 protein is CASSTWGSGTEYGYTF. Written as DNA, the CDR3 is TGCGCCAGCAGCACCTGGGGCAGTGGGACAGAGTATGGCTACACCTTC.

The genes are TRBV7-2 and TRBJ2-2; TRBD1 agrees at 7 bases. The CDR3 spans 16 residues. V was pared by 4 bases and J by 3 bases, with 8 bases of the junction left unmatched. In germline, CDR1 is SGHTA, CDR2 FQGNSA. DNA of the CDR3: TGTGCCAGCAGCTCCGACAGGGAACATCACACCGGGGAGCTGTTTTTT. Protein: CASSSDREHHTGELFF.

V is TRBV28 and J is TRBJ1-2, with 9 nucleotides matching TRBD1. The germline V gene has CDR1 MDHEN and CDR2 SYDVKM. The junction had 14 bases not matched to a gene; V was cut back by 6 bases and J by 6 bases. CDR3 length: 16 amino acids. CDR3 in DNA: TGTGCCAGCAGCCTCGCTAAACGGGACAGGGAAAATGGCTACACCTTC. This encodes CASSLAKRDRENGYTF.

In its sample, this clone was seen a few times. The genes are TRBV15 and TRBJ2-4; no definite D call. The V and J ends lost 0 bases and 4 bases respectively, with 10 bases between them. The CDR3 is made up of 15 amino acids. Germline V gives CDR1 LNHNV, CDR2 YYDKDF (reference sequence). The CDR3 sequence is CATSRDGPMKNIQYF. CDR3 bases: TGTGCCACCAGCAGAGATGGGCCAATGAAAAACATTCAGTACTTC.

V is TRBV30 and J is TRBJ2-1; 9 bases agree with TRBD2. Germline values: CDR1 GTSNPN, CDR2 SVGIG (reference sequence). Trimming removed 1 base from V and 3 bases from J; junction bases left unmatched: 4. CDR3 size: 15 residues. The CDR3: CAWSGELAGYNEQFF. DNA for the CDR3: TGTGCCTGGAGTGGAGAACTAGCGGGCTACAATGAGCAGTTCTTC.

The chain uses TRBV28 and TRBJ2-7; 9 nucleotides match TRBD1. The ends lost 6 bases at V and 5 bases at J; junction bases unmatched: 11. CDR3 size: 15 residues. CDR1 and CDR2 from the germline V gene are MDHEN and SYDVKM. The CDR3 is CASRSGTGITHEQYF. The CDR3 DNA sequence: TGTGCCAGCAGGTCCGGGACAGGGATCACCCACGAGCAGTACTTC.

This clone was seen a single time. The CDR3 here is CASSFPRGSPTYEQYF. CDR3 DNA: TGTGCCAGCAGTTTCCCCAGGGGATCCCCTACCTACGAGCAGTACTTC. This chain joins TRBV28 and TRBJ2-7; tentatively, D is TRBD1 (6 bases). The germline V gene encodes CDR1 MDHEN and CDR2 SYDVKM. Trimming pared 3 bases from V and 2 bases from J, leaving 17 bases between. The CDR3 loop spans 16 amino acids.

The V and J genes are TRBV27 and TRBJ2-6, with D possibly being TRBD2 (7 bases). V was clipped by 3 bases and J by 2 bases, with 14 bases between them. The CDR3 spans 17 residues. Per the germline V gene, CDR1 is MNHEY and CDR2 is SMNVEV (reference sequence). The CDR3 DNA follows: TGTGCCAGCAGTTTTGGGGGGGGGACACCTGGGGCCAACGTCCTGACTTTC. Its translation: CASSFGGGTPGANVLTF.

This clone was detected a few times. CDR3 sequence reads: CASRGNYGYTF. CDR3 nucleotides: TGTGCCAGCAGGGGGAACTATGGCTACACCTTC. V and J are TRBV6-5 and TRBJ1-2; no clear D gene. The ends were cut back, 6 bases at V and 2 bases at J, with 4 bases in the middle. The CDR3 has 11 amino acids. The germline CDR1 and CDR2 sequences are MNHEY and SVGAGI.

CDR3 amino acids: CASSESPTLQPQHF. The DNA for the CDR3 is TGTGCCAGCAGTGAATCCCCGACTCTTCAGCCCCAGCATTTT. This chain uses TRBV2 with TRBJ1-5, with D unclear. The CDR3 runs to 14 residues. Between the trimmed V and J ends, which lost 2 bases and 6 bases, there was a span of 11 bases. Germline V gives CDR1 SNHLY, CDR2 FYNNEI.

With regard to this clone: The junction shows a germline mismatch at one end, possibly a read error. V usage is TRBV4-3 and J usage is TRBJ2-7; perhaps TRBD2 as D (5 bases). The CDR3 consists of 14 residues. Germline loops: CDR1 LGHNA, CDR2 YSLEER. The CDR3 region has the DNA TGCGCCAGCAGCCAAGTGGACTCCTCCAACGAGCAGTACTTC. Protein: CASSQVDSSNEQYF.

The rearrangement uses TRBV5-1 and TRBJ2-6, with TRBD1 matching 10 bases. Germline V gene data show CDR1 as SGHRS and CDR2 as YFSETQ. This CDR3 region has 22 residues. Losses at the gene ends were 2 bases for V and 2 bases for J; bases not matched to a gene: 19. The CDR3 region is CASSFLPRGTGVIPPGANVLTF. As DNA, the CDR3 is TGCGCCAGCAGCTTCTTACCCCGAGGGACAGGGGTAATTCCGCCTGGGGCCAACGTCCTGACTTTC. Together with reference TRBV5-1 and TRBJ2-6, the CDR3 gives the full variable domain: KAGVTQTPRYLIKTRGQQVTLSCSPISGHRSVSWYQQTPGQGLQFLFEYFSETQRNKGNFPGRFSGRQFSNSRSEMNVSTLELGDSALYLCASSFLPRGTGVIPPGANVLTFGAGSRLTVL.

The chain combines TRBV2 with TRBJ2-5; a possible D gene is TRBD2 (7 bases). This CDR3 spans 12 amino acids. Trimming stripped 11 bases from V and 4 bases from J, with 14 bases between. Germline V gene sequence: CDR1 SNHLY, CDR2 FYNNEI. The CDR3 loop is CAGHREGETQYF. CDR3 in DNA: TGTGCCGGACACAGGGAGGGAGAGACCCAGTACTTC.

The CDR3 loop is CASSWTGDQGSEAFF. The CDR3 coding sequence is TGTGCCAGCAGCTGGACAGGGGATCAGGGTAGTGAAGCTTTCTTT. This chain uses TRBV11-3 with TRBJ1-1; 9 bases agree with TRBD1. The CDR3 runs 15 residues. Germline trimming cut 4 bases from V and 7 bases from J; bases unmatched to any gene: 10. Germline V gene sequence: CDR1 SGHNT, CDR2 YENEEA.

V is TRBV11-2 and J is TRBJ1-3; tentative D call: TRBD1 (5 bases). Germline CDR1 reads SGHAT; CDR2 reads FQNNGV. Trimming cost V 3 bases and J 2 bases, with 8 bases left between them. The CDR3 covers 14 residues. This chain's CDR3 is CASSFGGTGNTIYF. CDR3 nucleotides: TGTGCCAGCAGCTTCGGGGGGACTGGAAACACCATATATTTT.

The chain recombines TRBV7-9 with TRBJ1-2; no reliable D call. V lost 4 bases and J lost 3, with 12 bases in between. This CDR3 is built from 14 residues. CDR1 is SEHNR, CDR2 FQNEAQ, per germline (reference sequence). In DNA form, the CDR3 reads TGTGCCAGCAGCTACCCCCCGGTAGACTATGGCTACACCTTC. Protein product: CASSYPPVDYGYTF.

The V call is TRBV6-4, the J call TRBJ2-7; D may match TRBD1 or TRBD2 (5 bases each). Germline CDR1 MRHNA, CDR2 SNTAGT. Trimming left V 9 bases short and J 3 bases short, with 18 bases between. This CDR3 comprises 14 residues. The CDR3 reads CARWNRDPVYEQYF. The CDR3, as DNA: TGTGCCAGATGGAACCGGGACCCCGTCTACGAGCAGTACTTC.

The rearrangement links TRBV6-5 to TRBJ2-2; no clear D gene. V lost 2 bases to trimming and J lost 4 bases, with 14 bases between them. This CDR3 spans 16 amino acids. Germline-derived CDR1 and CDR2 are MNHEY and SVGAGI. In nucleotides, the CDR3 is TGTGCCAGCAGTTACGTGCCTAGTTCGATCACCGGGGAGCTGTTTTTT. Translated, it gives CASSYVPSSITGELFF.

This chain joins TRBV7-9 and TRBJ1-6, with 7 bases lining up with TRBD1. Per germline, CDR1 SEHNR and CDR2 FQNEAQ (reference sequence). This CDR3 has 14 amino acids. Trimming took 0 bases from V and 15 from J; bases not matched to a gene: 8. This CDR3 is CASSLALRQGGLHF. The CDR3 DNA reads as TGTGCCAGCAGCTTAGCGCTGAGACAGGGAGGCCTCCACTTT.

As regards this clone: Relative to the germline gene, one junction end is altered; a read error may explain this. Other DNA sequences of this sample code for an identical CDR3. The chain combines TRBV10-3 with TRBJ2-1, with 10 bases fitting TRBD1. From germline, CDR1 is ENHRY and CDR2 SYGVKD. This CDR3 is built from 14 residues. CDR3 nucleotide sequence: TGCGCCATCAAAGACAGGGGGCCCTACAATGAGCAGTTCTTC. It yields the protein CAIKDRGPYNEQFF.

A few counts support this clone. The J gene is TRBJ1-2, the V gene TRBV4-1; TRBD1 agrees at 8 bases. J gave up 3 bases and V 4 bases, and 4 bases lay outside the gene matches. CDR3 length: 14 amino acids. The germline V gene encodes CDR1 MGHRA and CDR2 YSYEKL. CDR3 DNA: TGCGCCAGCAGCCTTCAGGGGGCTGACTATGGCTACACCTTC. Translated: CASSLQGADYGYTF.

This rearrangement joins TRBV5-6 to TRBJ2-5; D possibly corresponds to TRBD1 (5 bases). V lost 4 bases to trimming and J lost 5 bases, with 15 bases between them. Germline CDR1 is SGHDT and CDR2 is YYEEEE. CDR3 length equals 14 residues. CDR3 loop: CASSRGPHEETQYF. Written as DNA, the CDR3 is TGTGCCAGCAGCAGGGGTCCACACGAGGAGACCCAGTACTTC. Full variable domain (missing parts from reference TRBV5-6 and TRBJ2-5): DAGVTQSPTHLIKTRGQQVTLRCSPKSGHDTVSWYQQALGQGPQFIFQYYEEEERQRGNFPDRFSGHQFPNYSSELNVNALLLGDSALYLCASSRGPHEETQYFGPGTRLLVL.